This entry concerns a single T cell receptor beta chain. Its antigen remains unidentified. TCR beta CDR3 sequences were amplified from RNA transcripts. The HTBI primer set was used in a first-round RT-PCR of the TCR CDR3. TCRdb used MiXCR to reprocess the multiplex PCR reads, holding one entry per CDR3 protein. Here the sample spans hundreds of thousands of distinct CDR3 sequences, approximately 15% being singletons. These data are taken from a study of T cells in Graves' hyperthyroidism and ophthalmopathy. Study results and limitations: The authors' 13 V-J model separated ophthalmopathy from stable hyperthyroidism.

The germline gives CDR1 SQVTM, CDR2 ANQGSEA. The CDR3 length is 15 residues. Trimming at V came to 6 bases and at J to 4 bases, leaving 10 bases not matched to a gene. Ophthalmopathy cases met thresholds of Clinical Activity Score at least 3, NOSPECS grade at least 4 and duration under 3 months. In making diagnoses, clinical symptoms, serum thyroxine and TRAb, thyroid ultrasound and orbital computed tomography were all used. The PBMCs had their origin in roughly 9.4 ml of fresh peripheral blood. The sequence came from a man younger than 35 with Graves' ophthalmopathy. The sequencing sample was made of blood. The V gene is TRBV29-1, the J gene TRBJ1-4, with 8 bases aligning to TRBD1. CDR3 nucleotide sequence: TGCAGCGTAGTCGGTCAGGGGGCCTTTAATGAAAAACTGTTTTTT. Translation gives CSVVGQGAFNEKLFF.